The 21 T cell receptor beta chains reported below all come from one sample, sequenced in a study of metastatic and nonmetastatic thyroid tumors. TCRdb re-clonotyped the PCR reads through MiXCR. The table lists approximately 9,900 clones, approximately 11% of them singletons. The entire patient cohort was treatment-naive prior to thyroid surgery. The specimen sequenced was tumor tissue. These receptors were taken from a female donor with papillary thyroid cancer or a benign thyroid nodule (not recorded which). Some clones in this sample may be carry-over from other donors' samples.

This clone ranks as medium-sized (0.01 to 0.1%). This sequence joins TRBV15 and TRBJ2-1; D perhaps matches TRBD2 (5 bases). The CDR3 spans 13 residues. Looked up from germline, CDR1 is LNHNV and CDR2 is YYDKDF (reference sequence). Trimming removed 4 bases from V and 8 bases from J, with 12 bases in between. The CDR3 loop is CATSNPPRDEQFF. CDR3 coding DNA: TGTGCCACCAGCAACCCTCCGAGGGATGAGCAGTTCTTC.

This clone came up many times. V is TRBV20-1 and J is TRBJ2-1, with 11 nucleotides matching TRBD2. Germline V lookup: CDR1 DFQATT, CDR2 SNEGSKA (reference sequence). The CDR3 spans 13 residues. The CDR3 DNA follows: TGCAGCCCGACTAGCGGGACCTACAATGAGCAGTTCTTC. The encoded protein is CSPTSGTYNEQFF.

This clone was seen a few times. This chain uses TRBV18 with TRBJ2-5; D unresolved. With 3 bases removed from V and 1 base from J, the gap between germline ends came to 6 bases. Germline V CDR1 and CDR2: KGHSH, LQKENI. The CDR3 loop spans 13 amino acids. In nucleotides, the CDR3 is TGTGCCAGCTCACCCCCCTCCCAAGAGACCCAGTACTTC. Amino acid sequence: CASSPPSQETQYF.

Sample share makes this clone medium-sized. DNA for the CDR3: TGTGCCACCAGCAGAGACCCGACAGGCCGAAGGAGAATTAATGAAAAACTGTTTTTT. Amino acids: CATSRDPTGRRRINEKLFF. The chain employs TRBV15 and TRBJ1-4; D possibly corresponds to TRBD1 (6 bases). Germline V gene data show CDR1 as LNHNV and CDR2 as YYDKDF (reference sequence). V was cut by 0 bases and J by 4 bases, with 21 bases left in between. This CDR3 region has 19 residues.

This clone was recorded at least ten times. The rearrangement joins TRBV9 to TRBJ1-6; no definite D call. The germline CDR1 and CDR2 sequences are SGDLS and YYNGEE. V lost 4 bases to trimming and J lost 2 bases, with 13 bases between them. This CDR3 comprises 16 residues. CDR3 bases: TGTGCCAGCAGCTCACCGCTGGGAACCTATAATTCACCCCTCCACTTT. Its translation: CASSSPLGTYNSPLHF.

The chain combines TRBV12-3 or TRBV12-4 with TRBJ2-5; TRBD2 matches 7 bases. This CDR3 comprises 12 residues. Unmatched junction bases numbered 5, after V lost 8 bases and J lost 5 bases. Written as DNA, the CDR3 is TGTGCCAGCGGGGGGGTTATGGAGACCCAGTACTTC. It is translated as CASGGVMETQYF.

This clone is medium-sized (0.01 to 0.1%). V gene TRBV28 combines with J gene TRBJ1-5; D uncertain. Germline V gene data show CDR1 as MDHEN and CDR2 as SYDVKM. Trimming took off 1 base at V and 0 bases at J, with 1 base between the two ends. The CDR3 length is 13 residues. The CDR3 region has the DNA TGTGCCAGCAGTTTATATAGCAATCAGCCCCAGCATTTT. Translated: CASSLYSNQPQHF.

This clone was counted many times. V gene TRBV28 combines with J gene TRBJ1-2, with D perhaps matching TRBD1 (5 bases). Trimming pared 5 bases from V and 9 bases from J, leaving 10 bases between. The germline CDR1 and CDR2 sequences are MDHEN and SYDVKM. This CDR3 is built from 11 residues. The CDR3 here is CASSKDTSYTF. The CDR3 bases are TGTGCCAGCAGTAAGGACACGAGCTACACCTTC.

This clone was seen ten or more times. This may be a read error: a much more frequent sequence differs by one nucleotide. The chain employs TRBV6-4 and TRBJ2-5; D tentatively fits TRBD1 or TRBD2 (5 bases each). This CDR3 contains 16 residues. Germline V gene lookup returns CDR1 MRHNA and CDR2 SNTAGT. The V end was cut by 5 bases, the J end by 7 bases, with 23 bases between. CDR3 in amino acids: CASSPAGYPSLGTQYF. The CDR3, as DNA: TGTGCCAGCAGTCCTGCAGGGTACCCTAGCTTGGGGACCCAGTACTTC.

By share, this clone counts as medium-sized. The CDR3 sequence: CASSPRGGRRYV. For the CDR3, the DNA is TGTGCCAGCAGTCCCCGCGGGGGTCGGCGGTACGTC. This sequence joins TRBV28 and TRBJ2-7, with 7 bases fitting TRBD2. The germline V gene encodes CDR1 MDHEN and CDR2 SYDVKM. The CDR3 spans 12 residues. V was pared by 5 bases and J by 12 bases, with 10 bases of the junction left unmatched.

In its sample, this clone ranks as medium-sized. This rearrangement joins TRBV19 to TRBJ1-6; possibly TRBD1 for D (5 bases). Germline CDR1 is LNHDA and CDR2 is SQIVND (reference sequence). Trimming pared 5 bases from V and 7 bases from J, leaving 21 bases between. The CDR3 runs to 17 residues. CDR3: CASSWTSGSFGNSPLHF. For the CDR3, the DNA is TGTGCCAGTAGTTGGACATCAGGGAGTTTTGGCAATTCACCCCTCCACTTT.

This clone appeared many times. One base away lies a much larger clone, so this may be a sequencing read error. This sequence joins TRBV12-3 or TRBV12-4 and TRBJ2-1, with 7 bases aligning to TRBD1. This CDR3 contains 12 residues. CDR3 sequence (DNA): TGTGCCAGCAGTTTCCCCGGGACAGAGCAGCTCTTC. Its translation: CASSFPGTEQLF.

This clone occurred a few times. The chain links TRBV6-1 to TRBJ1-5, with TRBD1 identical over 9 bases. The junction had 7 bases not matched to a gene; V was cut back by 6 bases and J by 7 bases. This CDR3 region has 14 residues. The germline gives CDR1 MNHNS, CDR2 SASEGT. The CDR3 spells CASRKQGASQPQHF. The CDR3 DNA reads TGTGCCAGCAGGAAACAGGGGGCCAGCCAGCCCCAGCATTTT.

This clone qualifies as medium-sized. In DNA, the CDR3 is TGTGCCACCCAGACTTTCTATGGCTACACCTTC. Amino acid sequence: CATQTFYGYTF. The chain links TRBV28 to TRBJ1-2; D remains ambiguous. This CDR3 contains 11 residues. V lost 10 bases and J 4 bases, leaving 10 bases between the germline ends. Germline CDR1 reads MDHEN; CDR2 reads SYDVKM.

The chain links TRBV7-6 to TRBJ1-1; unclear D gene. Germline CDR1 is SGHVS and CDR2 is FNYEAQ. The germline V and J ends were trimmed by 5 bases and 5 bases, with 21 bases remaining between them. This CDR3 has 16 residues. CDR3 nucleotides: TGTGCCAGCAGCCCCGGGCCCCCCACGGAGAAAACTGAAGCTTTCTTT. Amino acids: CASSPGPPTEKTEAFF.

This clone came up a few times. The rearrangement uses TRBV20-1 and TRBJ2-7, with D uncertain. This CDR3 has 11 amino acids. Trimming removed 6 bases from V and 6 bases from J, with 12 bases in between. Per the germline V gene, CDR1 is DFQATT and CDR2 is SNEGSKA (reference sequence). DNA for the CDR3: TGCAGTGCCGCAACGGGTGGCGAGCAGTACGTC. This translates into CSAATGGEQYV.

This clone is labeled medium-sized. The rearrangement joins TRBV28 to TRBJ1-3; D not certain. Germline values: CDR1 MDHEN, CDR2 SYDVKM. This CDR3 region has 11 residues. V was pared by 3 bases and J by 6 bases, with 3 bases between. The CDR3 nucleotides read TGTGCCAGCAGTTTTGAAAACACCATATATTTT. Translation: CASSFENTIYF.

This clone has a count of ten or more. The chain carries TRBV7-9 and TRBJ1-4, with 8 bases fitting TRBD1. The length of the CDR3 is 16 residues. In germline, CDR1 is SEHNR, CDR2 FQNEAQ (reference sequence). V gave up 5 bases and J gave up 8 bases; unmatched junction bases: 13. The chain's CDR3 is CASSLRLGTGHEKLFF. The DNA of the CDR3 is TGTGCCAGCAGCCTCCGGCTCGGGACAGGTCACGAAAAACTGTTTTTT.

By proportion, this clone is medium-sized (0.01 to 0.1%). This chain uses TRBV2 with TRBJ2-7; D is perhaps TRBD2 (6 bases). The V end lost 5 bases, the J end lost 2 bases, and 13 bases lay between the germline ends. The germline V gene has CDR1 SNHLY and CDR2 FYNNEI. This CDR3 is 14 amino acids long. As DNA, the CDR3 is TGTGCCAGCAGTCTCGAGGAGGGGCCCTACGAGCAGTACGTC. It is translated as CASSLEEGPYEQYV.

With respect to this clone: A much larger clone differs by one base, so this may be a read error. This sample includes further DNA sequences coding for the same CDR3. This rearrangement joins TRBV10-3 to TRBJ2-4; 8 bases align to TRBD2. V trimming: 6 bases; J trimming: 6 bases; junction bases outside the gene matches: 19. The CDR3 totals 18 residues. In germline, CDR1 is ENHRY, CDR2 SYGVKD. The CDR3 spells CAISEPSGRAGSGNIQYF. CDR3 bases: TGTGCCATCAGCGAGCCGTCCGGGAGGGCGGGTAGCGGAAACATTCAGTACTTC.

This clone was seen at least ten times. The missing conserved phenylalanine or tryptophan at the end of this CDR3 makes a read error likely. In nucleotides, the CDR3 is TGTGCCAGCAGCCGAGGGACAGGGGGCCCCTACGAGCAGTACCTC. Translation gives CASSRGTGGPYEQYL. The genes are TRBV6-1 and TRBJ2-7; 12 nucleotides align to TRBD1. After removal of 6 bases from V and 2 bases from J, the junction contained 5 bases not matched to a gene. CDR1 is MNHNS, CDR2 SASEGT, per germline. This CDR3 has 15 amino acids.